These T cell receptor beta chains were read from a single sample in a study of PD-1 blockade in classical Hodgkin lymphoma. Using immunoSEQ multiplex PCR, the repertoire was profiled, and TCRdb retains in-frame clones only, with some absent. Of tens of thousands of clones listed, around 87% are singletons. Source: peripheral blood mononuclear cells (PBMCs), taken before the fourth cycle of nivolumab. The origin of the receptors is a human donor with classical Hodgkin lymphoma. Both conserved end residues are part of each CDR3. The order of the fields is V gene, J gene, CDR3 length, D gene, clone size, CDR3 DNA, CDR3 protein. The D gene is left open where the match is weak. Clone sizes are given selectively: once, few, many, or a class where the clone is expanded.

v_gene: TRBV11-1; j_gene: TRBJ2-1; len: 15; d_gene: -; abundance: -; CDR3nt: TGTGCCAGCAGCTACCGACTGGAGGTCTACAATGAGCAGTTCTTC; CDR3aa: CASSYRLEVYNEQFF
v_gene: TRBV9; j_gene: TRBJ1-1; len: 14; d_gene: -; abundance: -; CDR3nt: TGTGCCAGCAGCGTCTATTTGGAGAACACTGAAGCTTTCTTT; CDR3aa: CASSVYLENTEAFF
v_gene: TRBV7-3; j_gene: TRBJ1-2; len: 14; d_gene: -; abundance: -; CDR3nt: TGTGCCAGCAGCTTACTTGGGGGACAAGGAGGCTACACCTTC; CDR3aa: CASSLLGGQGGYTF
v_gene: TRBV7-2; j_gene: TRBJ2-1; len: 16; d_gene: TRBD1; abundance: -; CDR3nt: TGTGCCAGCAGCCAAGCACCGGGACAGGGAATGGCTGAGCAGTTCTTC; CDR3aa: CASSQAPGQGMAEQFF
v_gene: TRBV5-1; j_gene: TRBJ2-2; len: 16; d_gene: TRBD2; abundance: -; CDR3nt: TGCGCCAGCAGTGAGACTAGCGGGAGGGACGTCGGGGAGCTGTTTTTT; CDR3aa: CASSETSGRDVGELFF
v_gene: TRBV2; j_gene: TRBJ1-1; len: 13; d_gene: -; abundance: few; CDR3nt: TGTGCCAGCAGTGTCCAGGTTTCGACTGAAGCTTTCTTT; CDR3aa: CASSVQVSTEAFF
v_gene: TRBV12-5; j_gene: TRBJ2-5; len: 17; d_gene: TRBD2; abundance: -; CDR3nt: TGTGCTAGTGGAAGGGGACTAGCGGGAGTTTCGGGAGAGACCCAGTACTTC; CDR3aa: CASGRGLAGVSGETQYF
v_gene: TRBV16; j_gene: TRBJ1-3; len: 15; d_gene: TRBD1; abundance: -; CDR3nt: TGTGCCAGCAGCCAATCCGGGACAGAACGAAACACCATATATTTT; CDR3aa: CASSQSGTERNTIYF
v_gene: TRBV7-9; j_gene: TRBJ1-3; len: 13; d_gene: -; abundance: -; CDR3nt: TGTGCCAGCAGCTTGGGAGTTGGAAACACCATATATTTT; CDR3aa: CASSLGVGNTIYF
v_gene: TRBV19; j_gene: TRBJ2-5; len: 12; d_gene: TRBD1; abundance: -; CDR3nt: TGTGCCAGTAGTGCAGGGGGTGAGACCCAGTACTTC; CDR3aa: CASSAGGETQYF
v_gene: TRBV29-1; j_gene: TRBJ1-1; len: 11; d_gene: -; abundance: -; CDR3nt: TGCAGTTTAGATATGAACACTGAAGCTTTCTTT; CDR3aa: CSLDMNTEAFF
v_gene: TRBV7-6; j_gene: TRBJ2-5; len: 16; d_gene: -; abundance: -; CDR3nt: TGTGCCAGCAGCTCCCCCCACGTAGACTCTTGGGAGACCCAGTACTTC; CDR3aa: CASSSPHVDSWETQYF
v_gene: TRBV4-2; j_gene: TRBJ2-1; len: 16; d_gene: -; abundance: -; CDR3nt: TGTGCCAGCAGCCAAAGCAGTTCGAGGGATTCGAATGAGCAGTTCTTC; CDR3aa: CASSQSSSRDSNEQFF
v_gene: TRBV6-5; j_gene: TRBJ1-1; len: 15; d_gene: -; abundance: -; CDR3nt: TGTGCCAGCAGTTACTCGACGAGACACCGGGGTGAAGCTTTCTTT; CDR3aa: CASSYSTRHRGEAFF
v_gene: TRBV28; j_gene: TRBJ2-7; len: 15; d_gene: -; abundance: -; CDR3nt: TGTGCCACCAGACTCTTCGGACAATTACCGAGCGAGCAGTACTTC; CDR3aa: CATRLFGQLPSEQYF